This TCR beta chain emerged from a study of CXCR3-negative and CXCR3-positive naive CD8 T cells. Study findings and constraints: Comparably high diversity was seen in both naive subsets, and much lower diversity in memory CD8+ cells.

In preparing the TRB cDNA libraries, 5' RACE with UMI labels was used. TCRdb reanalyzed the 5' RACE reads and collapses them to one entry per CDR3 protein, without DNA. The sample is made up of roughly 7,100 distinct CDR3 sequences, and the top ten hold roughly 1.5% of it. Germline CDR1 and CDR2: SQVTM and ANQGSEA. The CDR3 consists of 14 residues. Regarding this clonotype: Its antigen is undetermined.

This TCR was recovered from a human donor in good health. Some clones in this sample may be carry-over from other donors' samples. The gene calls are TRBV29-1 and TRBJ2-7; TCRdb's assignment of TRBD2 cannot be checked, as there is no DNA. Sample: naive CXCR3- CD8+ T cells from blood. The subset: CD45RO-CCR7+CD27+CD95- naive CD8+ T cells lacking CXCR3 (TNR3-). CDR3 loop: CSVELAGGIYEQYF.